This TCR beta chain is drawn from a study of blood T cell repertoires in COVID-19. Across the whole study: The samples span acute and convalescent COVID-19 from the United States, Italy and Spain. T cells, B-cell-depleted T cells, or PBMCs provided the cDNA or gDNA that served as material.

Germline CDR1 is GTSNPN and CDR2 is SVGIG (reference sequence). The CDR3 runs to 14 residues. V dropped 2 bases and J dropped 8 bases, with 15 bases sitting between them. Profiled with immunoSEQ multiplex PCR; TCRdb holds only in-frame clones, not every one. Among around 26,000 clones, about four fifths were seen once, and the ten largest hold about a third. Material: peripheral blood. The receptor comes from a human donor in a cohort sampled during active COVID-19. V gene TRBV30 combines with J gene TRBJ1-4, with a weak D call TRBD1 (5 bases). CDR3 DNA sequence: TGTGCCTGGAGTCCCGGTTTCGGGGGGGAAAAACTGTTTTTT. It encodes CAWSPGFGGEKLFF.